Listed below are T cell receptor beta chains from one sample, sequenced in a study of PD-L1 blockade in urothelial cancer. The table came from immunoSEQ multiplex PCR; TCRdb's copy has only in-frame clones and leaves some out. The sample shows about 130,000 clones, 86% of them seen only once. Material: PBMCs, obtained around atezolizumab (anti-PD-L1) treatment. These receptors were collected from a man in his forties or fifties with urothelial cancer. Both conserved end residues are part of each CDR3. D genes are given only for firm matches. Clone sizes are given selectively: once, few, many, or a class where the clone is expanded.

clone_size | j_call | d_call | v_call | cdr3_nt | cdr3_aa
- | TRBJ1-4 | - | TRBV29-1 | TGCAGCGGTACCACAGGATTGTCTAATGAAAAACTGTTTTTT | CSGTTGLSNEKLFF
- | TRBJ2-2 | TRBD2 | TRBV19 | TGTGCCAGTAGTATAGTCGGGACTAGCGCGAACACCGGGGAGCTGTTTTTT | CASSIVGTSANTGELFF
few | TRBJ1-5 | - | TRBV9 | TGTGCCAGCAGCGTAGGCTCGACAGCTAATCAGCCCCAGCATTTT | CASSVGSTANQPQHF
- | TRBJ2-7 | TRBD2 | TRBV7-2 | TGTGCCACCGCGGGGGGGGCCAGCGGGAGGACGGAGCAGTACTTC | CATAGGASGRTEQYF
- | TRBJ1-1 | - | TRBV18 | TGTGCCAGCTCACCAGGGGGGGCGTACACTGAAGCTTTCTTT | CASSPGGAYTEAFF
- | TRBJ2-1 | TRBD2 | TRBV5-5 | TGTGCCAGCAGCGGCTCCCCGGGCGGGAGGGTGAAAAATGAGCAGTTCTTC | CASSGSPGGRVKNEQFF
- | TRBJ2-7 | TRBD2 | TRBV5-1 | TGCGCCAGCAGCTTGAATAGCGGGGCCTACGAGCAGTACTTC | CASSLNSGAYEQYF
few | TRBJ1-6 | TRBD1 | TRBV27 | TGTGCCAGCAGTTTATCCACAGGGGGCGCGGGGTCACCCCTCCACTTT | CASSLSTGGAGSPLHF
- | TRBJ1-4 | TRBD1 | TRBV7-9 | TGTGCCAGCAGCCCAGGGACAGGTTCTGAAAAACTGTTTTTT | CASSPGTGSEKLFF
- | TRBJ2-5 | - | TRBV18 | TGTGCCAGTCGCGGGACAGCTGAGACCCAGTACTTC | CASRGTAETQYF
few | TRBJ2-1 | - | TRBV19 | TGTGCCACCCGACACTCCTACAATGAGCAGTTCTTC | CATRHSYNEQFF
- | TRBJ2-5 | - | TRBV7-3 | TGTGCCAGCAGCTTAACTCCGGCTAGCAGGGAGACCCAGTACTTC | CASSLTPASRETQYF
few | TRBJ2-4 | - | TRBV11-2 | TGTGCCAGCAGCTTATCCCAGGCTCTAGCCAAAAACATTCAGTACTTC | CASSLSQALAKNIQYF
- | TRBJ1-5 | - | TRBV28 | TGTGCCAGCAGAGCCCTTTCACTGCGGGGGCGTCAGCCCCAGCATTTT | CASRALSLRGRQPQHF
- | TRBJ2-5 | - | TRBV27 | TGTGCCAGCAGTCGAAGCGACTGGCGGGAGACCCAGTACTTC | CASSRSDWRETQYF
- | TRBJ2-1 | TRBD1 | TRBV6-1 | TGTGCCAGCAGTGCTTCGGCAGACAGGGGCCGGAGCTCCTACAATGAGCAGTTCTTC | CASSASADRGRSSYNEQFF